This T cell receptor beta chain was found in a study of vaccination and CD4 T cells after COVID-19. Treatment given: roughly 11-day PBMC culture with coronavirus spike peptide pools or control peptides (ViraFEST assay). This clonotype was recorded a few times. Its antigen remains unknown. Cultured CD4+ T-cell DNA underwent Oncomine TCR Beta short-read sequencing. TCRdb re-analysed the PCR reads in MiXCR, keeping a single row per CDR3 protein. The sample holds more than 20,000 distinct CDR3 sequences; roughly 70% are singletons and the top ten take 3.5% to 4.5%. Sequencing was performed on CD4+ T cells from blood, cultured in vitro. The receptor's source is a human donor who had recovered from COVID-19.

CDR3 nucleotide sequence: TGTGCCAGCACCAGGACAGGGCCTAATTCACCCCTCCACTTT. Translated: CASTRTGPNSPLHF. This chain uses TRBV6-1 with TRBJ1-6; 8 nucleotides line up with TRBD1. CDR3 length equals 14 residues. Losses at the gene ends were 7 bases for V and 6 bases for J; bases not matched to a gene: 5. Germline CDR1 and CDR2: MNHNS and SASEGT.